A selection of T cell receptor beta chains follows, all from one sample in a study of CD8 T cells in ankylosing spondylitis. MiXCR was run by TCRdb on the 5' RACE reads, yielding one entry per CDR3 protein. The sample lists fewer than 150,000 distinct CDR3 sequences, about 7.3% occurring once. Sequencing was carried out using blood, either unsorted or a sorted T cell fraction (not recorded which). The receptors originated from a female donor with ankylosing spondylitis or in good health (not recorded which). Each CDR3 is given with its conserved first and last residue. Fields, in order: D gene, J gene, clone size, V gene, CDR3 DNA, CDR3 protein. A D gene is named only where the DNA matches it firmly. Clone size is stated in some rows and not others, as once, few, many or a class when expanded.

D gene: NA; J gene: TRBJ2-3; clone size: many; V gene: TRBV4-1; CDR3 DNA: TGCGCCAGCAGCCAAGGACTAGGGATGAACACAGATACGCAGTATTTT; CDR3 protein: CASSQGLGMNTDTQYF
D gene: TRBD1; J gene: TRBJ1-2; clone size: many; V gene: TRBV7-2; CDR3 DNA: TGTGCCAGCAGCTCCACAGGGGGCCTCTATGGCTACACCTTC; CDR3 protein: CASSSTGGLYGYTF
D gene: NA; J gene: TRBJ2-7; clone size: many; V gene: TRBV4-1; CDR3 DNA: TGCGCCAGCAGCCAAGACCCAGGGGGGACCTACGAGCAGTACTTC; CDR3 protein: CASSQDPGGTYEQYF
D gene: NA; J gene: TRBJ2-7; clone size: many; V gene: TRBV21-1; CDR3 DNA: NA; CDR3 protein: CASSPIKVGQGSVEQYF
D gene: NA; J gene: TRBJ1-3; clone size: once; V gene: TRBV6-2/TRBV6-3; CDR3 DNA: TGTGCCAGCAGTTACTCGAGGCGGGGAAACACCATATATTTT; CDR3 protein: CASSYSRRGNTIYF
D gene: NA; J gene: TRBJ1-4; clone size: few; V gene: TRBV18; CDR3 DNA: TGTGCCAGCTCACAATTAGGAACTAATGAAAAACTGTTTTTT; CDR3 protein: CASSQLGTNEKLFF
D gene: TRBD1; J gene: TRBJ2-7; clone size: NA; V gene: TRBV20-1; CDR3 DNA: TGCAGTGCGGGGACAGCCGACGAGCAGTACTTC; CDR3 protein: CSAGTADEQYF
D gene: TRBD1; J gene: TRBJ2-7; clone size: many; V gene: TRBV5-1; CDR3 DNA: TGCGCCAGCAGTGCCGGGACAGGGGTTCTCTACGAGCAGTACTTC; CDR3 protein: CASSAGTGVLYEQYF
D gene: NA; J gene: TRBJ1-5; clone size: many; V gene: TRBV12-3/TRBV12-4; CDR3 DNA: TGTGCCAGCAGTTTAGGGGCCGGGCTCAGAGGGCAGCCCCAGCATTTT; CDR3 protein: CASSLGAGLRGQPQHF
D gene: TRBD1; J gene: TRBJ2-1; clone size: many; V gene: TRBV5-1; CDR3 DNA: TGCGCCAGCAGCTTGACGCCACAGGGGGCTTCCCCTAATGAGCAGTTCTTC; CDR3 protein: CASSLTPQGASPNEQFF
D gene: NA; J gene: TRBJ2-3; clone size: many; V gene: TRBV5-6; CDR3 DNA: TGTGCCAGCAGCTTGTTATCAGGGAGCACAGATACGCAGTATTTT; CDR3 protein: CASSLLSGSTDTQYF
D gene: NA; J gene: TRBJ1-2; clone size: NA; V gene: TRBV20-1; CDR3 DNA: TGCTTCTGGGGCGGGGGGCCGGGCTACACCTTC; CDR3 protein: CFWGGGPGYTF
D gene: TRBD1; J gene: TRBJ1-6; clone size: NA; V gene: TRBV5-1; CDR3 DNA: TGCGCCAGCAGCCAGCGGGACAGGGACTATAATTCACCCCTCCACTTT; CDR3 protein: CASSQRDRDYNSPLHF
D gene: NA; J gene: TRBJ2-3; clone size: many; V gene: TRBV5-1; CDR3 DNA: TGCGCCAGCAGCCGCGAGGGGGTCCACACAGATACGCAGTATTTT; CDR3 protein: CASSREGVHTDTQYF
D gene: NA; J gene: TRBJ1-5; clone size: many; V gene: TRBV5-1; CDR3 DNA: TGCGCCAGCAGCTTTTTGGGGGACAATCAGCCCCAGCATTTT; CDR3 protein: CASSFLGDNQPQHF
D gene: NA; J gene: TRBJ2-2; clone size: NA; V gene: TRBV4-2; CDR3 DNA: TGTGCCAGCAGCCCCGGGCTCCTCACCGGGGAGCTGTTTTTT; CDR3 protein: CASSPGLLTGELFF
D gene: NA; J gene: TRBJ1-5; clone size: many; V gene: TRBV12-3/TRBV12-4; CDR3 DNA: TGTGCCAGCAGTTCAAGGGGGATCAATCAGCCCCAGCATTTT; CDR3 protein: CASSSRGINQPQHF
D gene: NA; J gene: TRBJ1-5; clone size: many; V gene: TRBV6-5; CDR3 DNA: TGTGCCAGCAGTTTAGCAGACCCTAATCAGCCCCAGCATTTT; CDR3 protein: CASSLADPNQPQHF
D gene: NA; J gene: TRBJ1-5; clone size: many; V gene: TRBV7-8; CDR3 DNA: TGTGCCAGCAGCTTAGGAAGGCAGCCCCAGCATTTT; CDR3 protein: CASSLGRQPQHF
D gene: TRBD1; J gene: TRBJ1-4; clone size: many; V gene: TRBV2; CDR3 DNA: TGTGCCAGCAGCCCGAACAGGGGGCCGTTTGAAAAACTGTTTTTT; CDR3 protein: CASSPNRGPFEKLFF
D gene: NA; J gene: TRBJ1-2; clone size: NA; V gene: TRBV28; CDR3 DNA: TGTGCCAGCAGCCCGGGACTCTGGGGCTACACCTTC; CDR3 protein: CASSPGLWGYTF
D gene: NA; J gene: TRBJ2-3; clone size: few; V gene: TRBV20-1; CDR3 DNA: TGCAGTGCTCGGAGACTTGGCACAGATACGCAGTATTTT; CDR3 protein: CSARRLGTDTQYF
D gene: NA; J gene: TRBJ2-2; clone size: NA; V gene: TRBV7-7; CDR3 DNA: TGTGCTAGCAGGGTGTGGGGGAACACCGGGGAGCTGTTTTTT; CDR3 protein: CASRVWGNTGELFF
D gene: TRBD1; J gene: TRBJ1-2; clone size: many; V gene: TRBV5-1; CDR3 DNA: TGCGCCAGCAGCTCCGGGACAGGGTCGGGTGGCTACACCTTC; CDR3 protein: CASSSGTGSGGYTF
D gene: TRBD1; J gene: TRBJ2-3; clone size: many; V gene: TRBV3-1; CDR3 DNA: TGTGCCAGCAGCCCAGGGACAGGGGGCAGGACAGATACGCAGTATTTT; CDR3 protein: CASSPGTGGRTDTQYF
D gene: NA; J gene: TRBJ1-2; clone size: many; V gene: TRBV12-3/TRBV12-4; CDR3 DNA: TGTGCCAGCACCTCAGGGGACGGCTACACCTTC; CDR3 protein: CASTSGDGYTF
D gene: NA; J gene: TRBJ2-5; clone size: many; V gene: TRBV11-1; CDR3 DNA: TGTGCCAGCAGCTTATCCGGGGTTTCTGAGACCCAGTACTTC; CDR3 protein: CASSLSGVSETQYF